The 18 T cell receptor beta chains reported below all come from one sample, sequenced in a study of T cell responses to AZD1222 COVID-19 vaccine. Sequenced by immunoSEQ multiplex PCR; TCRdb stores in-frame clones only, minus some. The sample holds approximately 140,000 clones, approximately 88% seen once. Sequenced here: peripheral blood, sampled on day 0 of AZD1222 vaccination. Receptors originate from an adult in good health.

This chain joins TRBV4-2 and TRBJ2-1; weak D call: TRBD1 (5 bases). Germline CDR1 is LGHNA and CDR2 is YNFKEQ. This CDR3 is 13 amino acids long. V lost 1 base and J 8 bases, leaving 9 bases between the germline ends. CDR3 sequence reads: CASSQVGADEQFF. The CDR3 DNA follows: TGTGCCAGCAGCCAAGTTGGGGCGGATGAGCAGTTCTTC.

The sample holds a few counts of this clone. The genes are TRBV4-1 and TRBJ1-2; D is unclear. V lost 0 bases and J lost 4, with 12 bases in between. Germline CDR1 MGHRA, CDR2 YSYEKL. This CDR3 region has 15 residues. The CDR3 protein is CASSQEGGVGYGYTF. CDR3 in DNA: TGCGCCAGCAGCCAAGAGGGTGGTGTCGGCTATGGCTACACCTTC.

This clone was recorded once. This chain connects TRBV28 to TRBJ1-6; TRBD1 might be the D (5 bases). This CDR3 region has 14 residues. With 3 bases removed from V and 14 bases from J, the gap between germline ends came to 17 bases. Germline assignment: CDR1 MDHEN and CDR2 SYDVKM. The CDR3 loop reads CASSLGRGRAALHF. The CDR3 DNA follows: TGTGCCAGCAGTTTGGGTAGGGGCAGAGCGGCCCTCCACTTT.

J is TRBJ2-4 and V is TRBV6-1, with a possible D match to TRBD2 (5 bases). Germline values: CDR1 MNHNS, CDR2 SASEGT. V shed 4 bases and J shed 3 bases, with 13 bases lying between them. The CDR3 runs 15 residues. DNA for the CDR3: TGTGCCAGCAGTGGAGCGGAAATGGGCAAAAACATTCAGTACTTC. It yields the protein CASSGAEMGKNIQYF.

In nucleotides, the CDR3 is TGTGCCAGCAGCTTTTGGGGAGGGGACTATGGCTACACCTTC. It yields the protein CASSFWGGDYGYTF. The chain links TRBV5-4 to TRBJ1-2; tentatively, D is TRBD1 (5 bases). Germline CDR1 is SGHNT and CDR2 is YYREEE (reference sequence). The germline V and J ends were trimmed by 2 bases and 3 bases, with 11 bases remaining between them. The CDR3 extends over 14 amino acids.

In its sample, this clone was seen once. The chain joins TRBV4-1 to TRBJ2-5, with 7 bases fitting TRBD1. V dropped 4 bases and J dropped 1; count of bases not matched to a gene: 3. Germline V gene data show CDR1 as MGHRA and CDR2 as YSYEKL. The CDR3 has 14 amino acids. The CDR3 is CASSLGTVQETQYF. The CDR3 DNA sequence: TGCGCCAGCAGCCTAGGGACAGTCCAAGAGACCCAGTACTTC.

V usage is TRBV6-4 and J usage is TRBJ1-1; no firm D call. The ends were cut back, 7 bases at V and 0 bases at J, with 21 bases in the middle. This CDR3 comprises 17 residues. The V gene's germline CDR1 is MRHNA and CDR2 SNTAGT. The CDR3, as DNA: TGTGCCAGCAAGTGGGTGCAGGCCTTGGCCATGAACACTGAAGCTTTCTTT. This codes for CASKWVQALAMNTEAFF.

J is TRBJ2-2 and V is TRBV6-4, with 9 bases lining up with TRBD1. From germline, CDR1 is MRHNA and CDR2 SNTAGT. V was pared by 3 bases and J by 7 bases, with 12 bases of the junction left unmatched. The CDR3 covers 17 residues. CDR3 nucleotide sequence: TGTGCCAGCAGTGATCATCTCCGGGACAGGGACATCGGGGAGCTGTTTTTT. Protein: CASSDHLRDRDIGELFF.

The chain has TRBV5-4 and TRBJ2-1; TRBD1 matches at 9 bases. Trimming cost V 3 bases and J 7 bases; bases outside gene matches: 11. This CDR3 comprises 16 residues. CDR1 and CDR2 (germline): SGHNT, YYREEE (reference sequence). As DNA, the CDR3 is TGTGCCAGCAGCTACGGGGGTGGGGACAGGGCGAATGAGCAGTTCTTC. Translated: CASSYGGGDRANEQFF.

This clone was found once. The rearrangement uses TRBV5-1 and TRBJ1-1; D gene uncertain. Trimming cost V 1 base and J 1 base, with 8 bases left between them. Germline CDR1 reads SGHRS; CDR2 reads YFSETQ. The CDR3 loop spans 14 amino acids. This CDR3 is CASSLTGRNTEAFF. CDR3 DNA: TGCGCCAGCAGCTTGACGGGGAGGAACACTGAAGCTTTCTTT.

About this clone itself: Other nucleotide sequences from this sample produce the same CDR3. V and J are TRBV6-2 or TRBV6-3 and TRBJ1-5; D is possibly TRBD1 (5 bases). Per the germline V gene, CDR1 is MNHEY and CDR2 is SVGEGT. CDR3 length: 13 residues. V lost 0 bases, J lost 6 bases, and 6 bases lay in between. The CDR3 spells CASSYSGVQPQHF. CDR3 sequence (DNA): TGTGCCAGCAGTTACTCGGGGGTTCAGCCCCAGCATTTT.

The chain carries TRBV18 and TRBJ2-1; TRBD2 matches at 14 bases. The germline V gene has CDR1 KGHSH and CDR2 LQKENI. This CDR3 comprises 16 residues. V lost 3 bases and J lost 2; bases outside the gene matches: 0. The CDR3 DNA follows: TGTGCCAGCTCACCGGGACTAGCGGGAGCCTACAATGAGCAGTTCTTC. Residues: CASSPGLAGAYNEQFF.

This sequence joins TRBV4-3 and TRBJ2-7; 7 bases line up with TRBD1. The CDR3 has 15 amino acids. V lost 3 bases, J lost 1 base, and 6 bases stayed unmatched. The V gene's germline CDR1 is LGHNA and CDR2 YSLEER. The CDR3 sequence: CASSQGTGQSYEQYF. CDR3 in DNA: TGCGCCAGCAGCCAGGGTACGGGACAGTCCTACGAGCAGTACTTC.

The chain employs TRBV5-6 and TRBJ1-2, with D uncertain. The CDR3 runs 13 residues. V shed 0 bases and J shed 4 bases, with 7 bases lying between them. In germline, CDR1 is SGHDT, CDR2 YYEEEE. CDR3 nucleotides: TGTGCCAGCAGCTTGGGGACTCTCTATGGCTACACCTTC. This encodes CASSLGTLYGYTF.

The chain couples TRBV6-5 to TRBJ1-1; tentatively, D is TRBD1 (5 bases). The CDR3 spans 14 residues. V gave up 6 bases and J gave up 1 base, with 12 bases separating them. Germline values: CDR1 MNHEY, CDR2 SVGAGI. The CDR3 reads CASSWGPTNTEAFF. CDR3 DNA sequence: TGTGCCAGCAGCTGGGGACCTACGAACACTGAAGCTTTCTTT.

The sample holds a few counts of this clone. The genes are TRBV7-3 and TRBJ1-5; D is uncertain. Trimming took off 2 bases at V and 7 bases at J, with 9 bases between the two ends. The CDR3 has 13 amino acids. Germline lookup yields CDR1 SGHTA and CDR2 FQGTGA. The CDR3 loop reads CASSLFSGQPQHF. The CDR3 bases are TGTGCCAGCAGCTTATTCTCGGGACAGCCCCAGCATTTT. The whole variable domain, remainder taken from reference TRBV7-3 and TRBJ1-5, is GAGVSQTPSNKVTEKGKYVELRCDPISGHTALYWYRQSLGQGPEFLIYFQGTGAADDSGLPNDRFFAVRPEGSVSTLKIQRTERGDSAVYLCASSLFSGQPQHFGDGTRLSIL.

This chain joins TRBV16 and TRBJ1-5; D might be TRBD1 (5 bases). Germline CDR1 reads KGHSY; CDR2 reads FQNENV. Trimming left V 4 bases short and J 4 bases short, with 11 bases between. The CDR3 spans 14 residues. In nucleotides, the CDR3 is TGTGCCAGCAGCCCGGGGACCCTAAATCAGCCCCAGCATTTT. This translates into CASSPGTLNQPQHF.

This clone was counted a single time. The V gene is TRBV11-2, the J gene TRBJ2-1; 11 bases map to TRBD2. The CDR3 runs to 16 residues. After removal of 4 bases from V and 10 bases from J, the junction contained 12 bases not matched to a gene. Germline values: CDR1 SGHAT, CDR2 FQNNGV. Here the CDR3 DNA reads TGTGCCAGCAGCTCGCTTAGCGGGAGGGCGTTGGGCGAGCAGTTCTTC. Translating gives CASSSLSGRALGEQFF. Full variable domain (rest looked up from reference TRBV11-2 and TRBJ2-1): EAGVAQSPRYKIIEKRQSVAFWCNPISGHATLYWYQQILGQGPKLLIQFQNNGVVDDSQLPKDRFSAERLKGVDSTLKIQPAKLEDSAVYLCASSSLSGRALGEQFFGPGTRLTVL.